Each of the 25 T cell receptor beta chains below was sequenced from the same sample in a study of a mutant IDH1 vaccine in newly diagnosed glioma. Described time point: week 47, end of study. Vaccination comprised doses that each held 300 ug of mutant IDH1 20-mer peptide, plus topical imiquimod. Produced via immunoSEQ multiplex PCR; TCRdb's table is partial and in-frame only. The table shows 84,000 or so clones, with 70% to 90% occurring only once. Their target antigens are unknown. The material was PBMCs, obtained from a glioma patient whose treatment included an IDH1 peptide vaccine. The origin of the receptors is a man aged 35-49 years with glioma.

The chain links TRBV7-2 to TRBJ2-6; no clear D gene. V lost 6 bases, J lost 0 bases, and 21 bases lay in between. Germline CDR1 SGHTA, CDR2 FQGNSA. The CDR3 is 19 amino acids. The CDR3 DNA sequence: TGTGCCAGCAGGCGAGATGGTCGGAGTGCTAACTCTGGGGCCAACGTCCTGACTTTC. Its translation: CASRRDGRSANSGANVLTF. The full variable domain, with the rest looked up from reference TRBV7-2 and TRBJ2-6, is GAGVSQSPSNKVTEKGKDVELRCDPISGHTALYWYRQSLGQGLEFLIYFQGNSAPDKSGLPSDRFSAERTGGSVSTLTIQRTQQEDSAVYLCASRRDGRSANSGANVLTFGAGSRLTVL.

The chain has TRBV4-3 and TRBJ1-2; D is unclear. Germline-derived CDR1 and CDR2 are LGHNA and YSLEER. V lost 4 bases and J 4 bases, leaving 19 bases between the germline ends. There are 16 residues in the CDR3. CDR3 bases: TGCGCCAGCAGCCGCCGTCCATCCACTACACCCTATGGCTACACCTTC. It translates to CASSRRPSTTPYGYTF.

The V call is TRBV29-1, the J call TRBJ1-2, with D maybe TRBD1 (6 bases). The germline CDR1 and CDR2 sequences are SQVTM and ANQGSEA. The CDR3 covers 12 residues. Trimming left V 2 bases short and J 14 bases short, with 18 bases between. The CDR3 DNA reads as TGCAGCGTTGAATGGGTAACAGGGTCTTATACCTTC. Its protein is CSVEWVTGSYTF.

This clone was seen a single time. In the same sample, other DNA sequences code for this CDR3. V gene TRBV5-6 combines with J gene TRBJ2-1; TRBD2 matches 15 bases. Per the germline V gene, CDR1 is SGHDT and CDR2 is YYEEEE. J gave up 7 bases and V 4 bases, and 3 bases lay outside the gene matches. The CDR3 runs to 15 residues. CDR3 region: CASSLGLAGGNEQFF. The CDR3 bases are TGTGCCAGCAGCCTGGGACTAGCGGGGGGAAATGAGCAGTTCTTC.

The chain is built from TRBV7-9 and TRBJ2-7; tentative D call: TRBD1 (6 bases). This CDR3 contains 15 residues. The ends were cut back, 5 bases at V and 0 bases at J, with 14 bases in the middle. Germline assignment: CDR1 SEHNR and CDR2 FQNEAQ (reference sequence). CDR3 DNA sequence: TGTGCCAGCAGCCTCCCCAACAGGGTCTCCTACGAGCAGTACTTC. Translated, it gives CASSLPNRVSYEQYF.

V is TRBV9 and J is TRBJ2-5, with 9 bases that match TRBD2. V trimming: 0 bases; J trimming: 1 base; junction bases outside the gene matches: 4. Per the germline V gene, CDR1 is SGDLS and CDR2 is YYNGEE. CDR3 length equals 16 residues. The CDR3 DNA sequence: TGTGCCAGCAGCGTAGGAGCGGGGGGACCCCAAGAGACCCAGTACTTC. Amino acids: CASSVGAGGPQETQYF.

The chain carries TRBV6-1 and TRBJ2-6, with TRBD1 matching over 7 bases. The J segment lost 4 bases and the V segment lost 4 bases, leaving 7 bases of the junction unmatched. Germline V gives CDR1 MNHNS, CDR2 SASEGT. CDR3 length: 16 residues. The CDR3 coding sequence is TGTGCCAGCAGTGCACTGACAGGGTCCGGGGCCAACGTCCTGACTTTC. Translated, it gives CASSALTGSGANVLTF.

The genes are TRBV7-9 and TRBJ2-4, with 7 bases lining up with TRBD1. Germline trimming cut 11 bases from V and 0 bases from J; bases unmatched to any gene: 16. The CDR3 runs 17 residues. Per germline, CDR1 SEHNR and CDR2 FQNEAQ (reference sequence). This CDR3 reads CAEKKKGQRLAKNIQYF. The DNA of the CDR3 is TGTGCCGAGAAGAAGAAGGGACAGAGATTAGCCAAAAACATTCAGTACTTC.

In this sample, this clone turned up once. The chain recombines TRBV5-1 with TRBJ2-2, with D possibly being TRBD2 (5 bases). CDR1 and CDR2 from the germline V gene are SGHRS and YFSETQ. The ends were cut back, 4 bases at V and 5 bases at J, with 9 bases in the middle. The CDR3 is 13 amino acids. The CDR3 DNA sequence: TGCGCCAGCAGCCACTCGGGGACCGGGGAGCTGTTTTTT. This gives the protein CASSHSGTGELFF.

This clone has just a few counts. This sequence joins TRBV2 and TRBJ1-6, with D possibly being TRBD1 (6 bases). This CDR3 has 16 residues. Germline CDR1 SNHLY, CDR2 FYNNEI. V was trimmed by 5 bases and J by 7 bases, leaving 18 bases between them. CDR3 coding DNA: TGTGCCAGCAGTTCCACACCTAGGGGGAGGAATTCACCCCTCCACTTT. Translated, it gives CASSSTPRGRNSPLHF.

The chain uses TRBV28 and TRBJ2-5; D is perhaps TRBD1 (6 bases). This CDR3 has 13 amino acids. The V gene's germline CDR1 is MDHEN and CDR2 SYDVKM. V was pared by 7 bases and J by 7 bases, with 16 bases between. This CDR3 is CASTGAPGGTQYF. CDR3 nucleotide sequence: TGTGCCAGCACAGGGGCTCCGGGTGGGACCCAGTACTTC.

This chain links TRBV2 with TRBJ1-5; the D gene is possibly TRBD1 (6 bases). The CDR3 runs 13 residues. Deletions cut 6 bases from V and 0 bases from J, with 6 bases between. Germline assignment: CDR1 SNHLY and CDR2 FYNNEI. The CDR3 sequence: CASSRGSNQPQHF. Here the CDR3 DNA reads TGTGCCAGCAGCAGGGGTAGCAATCAGCCCCAGCATTTT. Full variable domain (missing parts from reference TRBV2 and TRBJ1-5): EPEVTQTPSHQVTQMGQEVILRCVPISNHLYFYWYRQILGQKVEFLVSFYNNEISEKSEIFDDQFSVERPDGSNFTLKIRSTKLEDSAMYFCASSRGSNQPQHFGDGTRLSIL.

The chain is built from TRBV4-1 and TRBJ2-7, with TRBD1 identical over 9 bases. After removal of 2 bases from V and 3 bases from J, the junction contained 5 bases not matched to a gene. CDR1 and CDR2 (germline): MGHRA, YSYEKL. The CDR3 runs to 15 residues. CDR3 residues: CASSQRDRGDYEQYF. DNA for the CDR3: TGCGCCAGCAGCCAACGCGACAGGGGGGACTACGAGCAGTACTTC.

The V call is TRBV27, the J call TRBJ1-1; D is ambiguous. V was trimmed by 8 bases and J by 3 bases, leaving 13 bases between them. CDR1 MNHEY and CDR2 SMNVEV come from the germline V gene (reference sequence). The CDR3 runs to 13 residues. The CDR3 bases are TGTGCCAGCGGTCGGGGTGCGGACACTGAAGCTTTCTTT. Encoded protein: CASGRGADTEAFF.

A few counts support this clone. This chain links TRBV7-9 with TRBJ1-4; the D gene is possibly TRBD1 (5 bases). The germline gives CDR1 SEHNR, CDR2 FQNEAQ (reference sequence). The germline V and J ends were trimmed by 3 bases and 7 bases, with 18 bases remaining between them. The CDR3 has 16 amino acids. The CDR3 protein is CASSFRTPGGVEKLFF. CDR3 sequence (DNA): TGTGCCAGCAGCTTCCGGACCCCTGGGGGTGTTGAAAAACTGTTTTTT.

The chain joins TRBV9 to TRBJ1-4, with D unclear. CDR3 size: 16 residues. CDR1 and CDR2 (germline): SGDLS, YYNGEE. V dropped 3 bases and J dropped 4 bases, with 16 bases sitting between them. CDR3 amino acids: CASSGTWGPLNEKLFF. For the CDR3, the DNA is TGTGCCAGCAGCGGGACGTGGGGTCCACTTAATGAAAAACTGTTTTTT.

Of note for this clone: A junction boundary mismatches the germline segment, possibly from a read error. The gene calls are TRBV27 and TRBJ2-4; D uncertain. The length of the CDR3 is 9 residues. Looked up from germline, CDR1 is MNHEY and CDR2 is SMNVEV (reference sequence). The CDR3 DNA reads as TGTGCCAGCATGGTGGAAGGGTTCTTC. Translation gives CASMVEGFF.

This chain links TRBV5-5 with TRBJ2-7; TRBD1 aligns across 9 bases. V shed 4 bases, J shed 7 bases, and the junction held 6 bases outside the gene matches. CDR1 SGHKS and CDR2 YYEKEE come from the germline V gene (reference sequence). This CDR3 spans 13 amino acids. This chain's CDR3 is CASSPTGGWEQYF. The CDR3 nucleotides are TGTGCCAGCAGCCCGACAGGGGGGTGGGAGCAGTACTTC.

This rearrangement joins TRBV6-1 to TRBJ2-1, with TRBD2 identical over 7 bases. The length of the CDR3 is 14 residues. CDR1 and CDR2 from the germline V gene are MNHNS and SASEGT. J was trimmed by 4 bases and V by 4 bases; bases with no gene match: 4. CDR3 sequence reads: CASSGLAVYNEQFF. CDR3 DNA sequence: TGTGCCAGCAGTGGCCTAGCGGTTTACAATGAGCAGTTCTTC.

The sample holds a few counts of this clone. The V call is TRBV4-1, the J call TRBJ1-1, with 10 bases matching TRBD1. This CDR3 has 16 residues. Looked up from germline, CDR1 is MGHRA and CDR2 is YSYEKL. J lost 5 bases, V lost 5 bases, and 11 bases had no gene match. CDR3 in amino acids: CASSTGTGAAGTEAFF. The CDR3 bases are TGCGCCAGCAGCACCGGGACAGGGGCTGCGGGTACTGAAGCTTTCTTT.

The chain has TRBV19 and TRBJ2-7; D may be TRBD1 (7 bases). CDR1 LNHDA and CDR2 SQIVND come from the germline V gene (reference sequence). The V end was cut by 3 bases, the J end by 6 bases, with 12 bases between. The CDR3 runs to 13 residues. The CDR3 nucleotides read TGTGCCAGTAGTATTGGCCAGGGGGGCGAGCAGTACTTC. The encoded protein is CASSIGQGGEQYF. Together with reference TRBV19 and TRBJ2-7, the CDR3 gives the full variable domain: DGGITQSPKYLFRKEGQNVTLSCEQNLNHDAMYWYRQDPGQGLRLIYYSQIVNDFQKGDIAEGYSVSREKKESFPLTVTSAQKNPTAFYLCASSIGQGGEQYFGPGTRLTVT.

The V gene is TRBV9, the J gene TRBJ2-3; TRBD1 agrees at 7 bases. The trim removed 5 bases at V and 3 bases at J, leaving 12 bases unmatched. CDR3 length: 16 residues. Germline loops: CDR1 SGDLS, CDR2 YYNGEE. In DNA form, the CDR3 reads TGTGCCAGCAGTACTTTTGACAGGGCCCAGACAGATACGCAGTATTTT. Protein: CASSTFDRAQTDTQYF.

This clone occurred a few times. The chain links TRBV5-6 to TRBJ1-1; D remains unclear. V shed 5 bases and J shed 6 bases, with 17 bases lying between them. The CDR3 spans 14 residues. Germline V CDR1 and CDR2: SGHDT, YYEEEE. The CDR3 DNA reads TGTGCCAGCAGAAGGGCCTCCTGGGTTGCTGAAGCTTTCTTT. This encodes CASRRASWVAEAFF.

This sequence joins TRBV9 and TRBJ2-1; 10 positions match TRBD2. V shed 4 bases and J 7 bases; nucleotides not matched to a gene: 14. The CDR3 sequence is 17 residues long. The germline V gene has CDR1 SGDLS and CDR2 YYNGEE. CDR3 coding DNA: TGTGCCAGCAGCCCACATTACGGACTAGCGGCCACAAATGAGCAGTTCTTC. This gives the protein CASSPHYGLAATNEQFF.

This clone has just one count. The chain couples TRBV11-2 to TRBJ1-4, with D possibly being TRBD1 (5 bases). There are 14 residues in the CDR3. The germline V gene has CDR1 SGHAT and CDR2 FQNNGV. Trimming pared 4 bases from V and 8 bases from J, leaving 14 bases between. The CDR3 nucleotides read TGTGCCAGCAGCTACCCCGGATCAGGGGAAAAACTGTTTTTT. It specifies CASSYPGSGEKLFF.